The clone carrying this T cell receptor (beta chain) showed up many times. TCRdb recomputed calls from the 5' RACE reads with MiXCR, one row per CDR3 protein. Of 350,000 or so distinct CDR3 sequences detected, roughly 14% appear once; the ten largest clones hold 1.1%. This specimen comes from a study of CD8 T cells in ankylosing spondylitis. Germline V gives CDR1 MGHDK, CDR2 SYGVNS. Trimming removed 5 bases from V and 8 bases from J; junction bases left unmatched: 15. The CDR3 totals 16 residues. The rearrangement links TRBV25-1 to TRBJ1-2, with 9 nucleotides matching TRBD1. The sequence came from a male donor with ankylosing spondylitis or in good health (not recorded which). Material for sequencing was blood, either unsorted or a sorted T cell fraction (not recorded which). The CDR3 DNA reads TGTGCCAGCAGTTCTGAAGGCGGGACAGGGTTAAGAGGCTACACCTTC. It yields the protein CASSSEGGTGLRGYTF.